A selection of T cell receptor beta chains follows, all from one sample in a study of blood T cell repertoires in COVID-19. TCRdb's copy holds only in-frame clones and misses some; the assay was immunoSEQ multiplex PCR. The data show about 120,000 clones, 78% seen once. The sequencing sample was made of peripheral blood. All receptors derive from a man aged 65 to 79 with acute or convalescent COVID-19. CDR3s include the opening cysteine and the closing phenylalanine or tryptophan. Fields, in order: J gene, D gene, V gene, clone size, CDR3 DNA, CDR3 protein. A D gene is named only where the DNA matches it firmly. Size is stated for part of the rows, as once, few or many counts, or as a class when the clone is expanded.

J: TRBJ1-1; D: TRBD1; V: TRBV27; size: .; DNA: TGTGCCAGCAGTTTTCCCGACAGGGTTGCTGAAGCTTTCTTT; CDR3: CASSFPDRVAEAFF
J: TRBJ2-4; D: .; V: TRBV2; size: .; DNA: TGTGCCAGCAGTGAAACACAATTAGCCAAAAACATTCAGTACTTC; CDR3: CASSETQLAKNIQYF
J: TRBJ1-1; D: .; V: TRBV12-5; size: .; DNA: TGTGCTAGTGGTTTTCCCCCGGGTTTTGAAGCTTTCTTT; CDR3: CASGFPPGFEAFF
J: TRBJ2-4; D: TRBD1; V: TRBV2; size: .; DNA: TGTGCCAGCAGTGGGGACAGCGCTAAAAACATTCAGTACTTC; CDR3: CASSGDSAKNIQYF
J: TRBJ1-2; D: .; V: TRBV6-4; size: .; DNA: TGTGCCAGCAGTGACTCCTATTCTACCCTAATCTATGGCTACACCTTC; CDR3: CASSDSYSTLIYGYTF
J: TRBJ2-7; D: TRBD1; V: TRBV5-4; size: .; DNA: TGTGCCAGCACCAGGACAGGGACCTACGAGCAGTACTTC; CDR3: CASTRTGTYEQYF
J: TRBJ1-6; D: TRBD1; V: TRBV3-1/TRBV3-2; size: few; DNA: TGTGCCAGCAGCCAAGGACAGGGCTCACCCCTCCACTTT; CDR3: CASSQGQGSPLHF
J: TRBJ2-1; D: TRBD2; V: TRBV20-1; size: .; DNA: TGCAGTGCTAGTACGGTAGCGGGATTCGCCGAGCAGTTCTTC; CDR3: CSASTVAGFAEQFF
J: TRBJ2-5; D: .; V: TRBV12-5; size: .; DNA: TGTGCTAGTGGTTTGGCGGAGACCCAGTACTTC; CDR3: CASGLAETQYF
J: TRBJ2-7; D: .; V: TRBV10-3; size: .; DNA: TGTGCCATCAGACCCGAGTCGGGGGTCGTCGAGCAGTACTTC; CDR3: CAIRPESGVVEQYF
J: TRBJ1-2; D: .; V: TRBV5-4; size: .; DNA: TGTGCCAGCAGCCAGGACACGTTTGGTGGCTACACCTTC; CDR3: CASSQDTFGGYTF
J: TRBJ2-7; D: .; V: TRBV7-9; size: .; DNA: TGTGCCAGCAGCCCTCCCGGGGTCCAACCCTACGAGCAGTACTTC; CDR3: CASSPPGVQPYEQYF
J: TRBJ1-1; D: .; V: TRBV11-3; size: few; DNA: TGTGCCAGCAGCTCCGGACATGAAGCTTTCTTT; CDR3: CASSSGHEAFF
J: TRBJ1-6; D: .; V: TRBV7-9; size: .; DNA: TGTGCCAGCAGCGCCGGGGGATCACCCCTCCACTTT; CDR3: CASSAGGSPLHF
J: TRBJ2-7; D: .; V: TRBV7-2; size: .; DNA: TGTGCCAGCAGCCACTCCGCTTACGAGCAGTACTTC; CDR3: CASSHSAYEQYF
J: TRBJ1-1; D: .; V: TRBV14; size: .; DNA: TGTGCCAGCAGCTCTTGGGCAGGGAGGGGCACTGAAGCTTTCTTT; CDR3: CASSSWAGRGTEAFF
J: TRBJ1-4; D: .; V: TRBV6-5; size: .; DNA: TGTGCCAGCAGTCCTCGCGGGCCTAATGAAAAACTGTTTTTT; CDR3: CASSPRGPNEKLFF
J: TRBJ2-7; D: TRBD1; V: TRBV29-1; size: .; DNA: TGCAGCGTTGGGGACAGCTCCTACGAGCAGTACTTC; CDR3: CSVGDSSYEQYF
J: TRBJ2-7; D: .; V: TRBV15; size: .; DNA: TGTGCCACCAGCAGAGATTTGGCGGGATCCTACGAGCAGTACTTC; CDR3: CATSRDLAGSYEQYF
J: TRBJ1-2; D: TRBD1; V: TRBV15; size: once; DNA: TGTGCCACCAGCAGAGAGGCAGGGGGTCGCTATGGCTACACCTTC; CDR3: CATSREAGGRYGYTF
J: TRBJ2-3; D: .; V: TRBV4-3; size: .; DNA: TGCGCCAGCAGCCAAGCAGGGGCGGATACGCAGTATTTT; CDR3: CASSQAGADTQYF
J: TRBJ2-7; D: TRBD2; V: TRBV7-6; size: .; DNA: TGTGCCAGCAGCTTAGGTAGCGGGGGCCCCACCTACGAGCAGTACTTC; CDR3: CASSLGSGGPTYEQYF
J: TRBJ1-5; D: .; V: TRBV4-1; size: once; DNA: TGCGCCAGCAGCCAAGACCGGGTGTCGAACCAGCCCCAGCATTTT; CDR3: CASSQDRVSNQPQHF
J: TRBJ1-5; D: .; V: TRBV19; size: .; DNA: TGTACCAGTAGTATAGATATTGGGAGCCGTTATCAGCCCCAGCATTTT; CDR3: CTSSIDIGSRYQPQHF
J: TRBJ2-5; D: TRBD2; V: TRBV5-1; size: .; DNA: TGCGCCAGCAGCTTGGCGGCTAGCGGGGGGATCGGGACCCAGTACTTC; CDR3: CASSLAASGGIGTQYF
J: TRBJ2-7; D: TRBD1; V: TRBV9; size: .; DNA: TGTGCCAGCAGCACCGGACAGGGGGCTTCCTACGAGCAGTACTTC; CDR3: CASSTGQGASYEQYF
J: TRBJ2-2; D: TRBD1; V: TRBV2; size: .; DNA: TGTGCCAGCATAAGGGGGCCTCTGAACACCGGGGAGCTGTTTTTT; CDR3: CASIRGPLNTGELFF
J: TRBJ1-2; D: .; V: TRBV4-1; size: many; DNA: TGCGCCAGCAGTACGCGGGTGGAGGGCTATGGCTACACCTTC; CDR3: CASSTRVEGYGYTF
J: TRBJ2-4; D: TRBD1; V: TRBV7-8; size: .; DNA: TGTGCCAGCAGCTTAGTGAACCGGGACAGGGGGCGCGAGGCCAAAAACATTCAGTACTTC; CDR3: CASSLVNRDRGREAKNIQYF
J: TRBJ2-7; D: .; V: TRBV19; size: .; DNA: TGTGCCAGTAGCCCAGGGTTAGGCGCCTACGAGCAGTACTTC; CDR3: CASSPGLGAYEQYF
J: TRBJ1-6; D: TRBD1; V: TRBV11-2; size: few; DNA: TGTGCCAGCAGCCAGGACAGGGGGGCTTCACCCCTCCACTTT; CDR3: CASSQDRGASPLHF
J: TRBJ2-2; D: TRBD2; V: TRBV7-9; size: .; DNA: TGTGCCAGCAGCGCCGCTAGCGGGGTCAACACCGGGGAGCTGTTTTTT; CDR3: CASSAASGVNTGELFF
J: TRBJ2-5; D: TRBD2; V: TRBV7-2; size: .; DNA: TGTGCCAGCAGCCCGGGACTAGGCGAGACCCAGTACTTC; CDR3: CASSPGLGETQYF
J: TRBJ2-1; D: .; V: TRBV5-1; size: .; DNA: TGCGCCAGCAGCTCCAGAGGGGGTGACGGCTATGAGCAGTTCTTC; CDR3: CASSSRGGDGYEQFF
J: TRBJ2-3; D: .; V: TRBV6-4; size: .; DNA: TGTGCCAGCAGGCCCCAGGCGGGGAGCACAGATACGCAGTATTTT; CDR3: CASRPQAGSTDTQYF
J: TRBJ1-2; D: .; V: TRBV30; size: .; DNA: TGTGCCTGGAGTGTAGGGGGTTTACCTTATGGCTACACCTTC; CDR3: CAWSVGGLPYGYTF
J: TRBJ1-5; D: .; V: TRBV19; size: .; DNA: TGTGCCAGTAGTCGAACCAGGGTTTTGACCGATCAGCCCCAGCATTTT; CDR3: CASSRTRVLTDQPQHF
J: TRBJ1-2; D: .; V: TRBV9; size: .; DNA: TGTGCCAGCAGCCCCCAGAACTATGGCTACACCTTC; CDR3: CASSPQNYGYTF
J: TRBJ1-4; D: .; V: TRBV2; size: few; DNA: TGTGCCAGCAGTGTTACCCCCTTTGGGCAGGTTAATGAAAAACTGTTTTTT; CDR3: CASSVTPFGQVNEKLFF
J: TRBJ1-2; D: TRBD1; V: TRBV5-4; size: .; DNA: TGTGCCAGCAGCTCCCCGAAGGGGGCGGGATATGGCTACACCTTC; CDR3: CASSSPKGAGYGYTF
J: TRBJ1-5; D: .; V: TRBV6-5; size: .; DNA: TGTGCCAGCAGTCGACAGGCGAATCAGCCCCAGCATTTT; CDR3: CASSRQANQPQHF
J: TRBJ1-1; D: .; V: TRBV24-1; size: .; DNA: TGTGCCACCAGTTTTGCGGGGGGGGACATGAACACTGAAGCTTTCTTT; CDR3: CATSFAGGDMNTEAFF
J: TRBJ2-5; D: .; V: TRBV7-2; size: .; DNA: TGTGCCAGCAGCTTAGGGTTACAGGGTCCGGAGACCCAGTACTTC; CDR3: CASSLGLQGPETQYF
J: TRBJ2-5; D: TRBD2; V: TRBV7-2; size: .; DNA: TGTGCCAGCAGAGCTTCCTGGGCCCTGGCGGGGGGAGAGACCCAGTACTTC; CDR3: CASRASWALAGGETQYF
J: TRBJ2-5; D: .; V: TRBV12-2; size: .; DNA: TGTGCGCGGGGGAGCCAGACCCAGTACTTC; CDR3: CARGSQTQYF
J: TRBJ1-1; D: TRBD1; V: TRBV6-2/TRBV6-3; size: .; DNA: TGTGCCAGCAGTTCCCGGGACAGGGGGCTAGGTACTGAAGCTTTCTTT; CDR3: CASSSRDRGLGTEAFF
J: TRBJ2-3; D: TRBD1; V: TRBV5-6; size: .; DNA: TGTGCCAGCAGCCGCCCGGGACAGATCACAGATACGCAGTATTTT; CDR3: CASSRPGQITDTQYF